One and the same sample provided the 27 T cell receptor beta chains below, sequenced in a study of response to subunit inactivated influenza vaccine. TCRdb ran MiXCR on the RT-PCR reads and lists one entry per CDR3 protein. The sample yields 290,000 or so distinct CDR3 sequences, about 20% seen once. The material sequenced was PBMCs from blood, taken less than 22 months after vaccination. These receptors all come from a man between 45 and 75 years old who received an inactivated influenza vaccine.

The table lists this clonotype with many counts. The chain recombines TRBV5-1 with TRBJ1-5; D gene uncertain. CDR1 is SGHRS and CDR2 is YFSETQ in the germline V gene. The CDR3 loop spans 14 amino acids. The V and J ends lost 4 bases and 1 base respectively, with 9 bases between them. The CDR3 sequence: CASSPSGSNQPQHF. In DNA form, the CDR3 reads TGCGCCAGCAGCCCCTCTGGGAGCAATCAGCCCCAGCATTTT.

Ten or more counts support this clonotype. This chain links TRBV28 with TRBJ1-5, with D unclear. The CDR3 runs 15 residues. The ends were cut back, 1 base at V and 4 bases at J, with 11 bases in the middle. Germline-derived CDR1 and CDR2 are MDHEN and SYDVKM. Written as DNA, the CDR3 is TGTGCCAGCAGTTTATTAACGGGGAGGAATCAGCCCCAGCATTTT. This encodes CASSLLTGRNQPQHF.

The chain carries TRBV12-3 or TRBV12-4 and TRBJ2-3; D remains ambiguous. V lost 2 bases, J lost 6 bases, and 12 bases lay in between. The CDR3 runs 14 residues. The CDR3 DNA is TGTGCCAGCAGTTTAATTCCTAGAAGGGATACGCAGTATTTT. This encodes CASSLIPRRDTQYF.

The chain combines TRBV28 with TRBJ2-1; TRBD2 matches at 7 bases. The J segment lost 3 bases and the V segment lost 3 bases, leaving 5 bases of the junction unmatched. The CDR3 loop spans 15 amino acids. The germline gives CDR1 MDHEN, CDR2 SYDVKM. For the CDR3, the DNA is TGTGCCAGCAGTTTCCATTCGGGGGGCTACAATGAGCAGTTCTTC. Translated, it gives CASSFHSGGYNEQFF.

The V gene is TRBV5-1, the J gene TRBJ2-1; D perhaps matches TRBD1 (5 bases). Per the germline V gene, CDR1 is SGHRS and CDR2 is YFSETQ. The CDR3 length is 14 residues. Trimming left V 7 bases short and J 0 bases short, with 11 bases between. The CDR3 DNA reads TGCGCCAGCGCCGCAGGGTTCTCCTACAATGAGCAGTTCTTC. It encodes CASAAGFSYNEQFF.

Concerning this clonotype itself: Mismatch with germline at one junction end may stem from a read error. The rearrangement joins TRBV6-5 to TRBJ1-1; D is ambiguous. The germline gives CDR1 MNHEY, CDR2 SVGAGI. The CDR3 spans 14 residues. CDR3 nucleotides: TGTGCCGGCAGTTACGGAAACCTGGTCACTGAAGCTTTCTTT. Translated, it gives CAGSYGNLVTEAFF.

This clonotype appeared a few times. The chain couples TRBV4-1 to TRBJ2-3; D gene uncertain. V gave up 0 bases and J gave up 0 bases, with 4 bases separating them. CDR3 length: 14 residues. Per germline, CDR1 MGHRA and CDR2 YSYEKL. CDR3 sequence (DNA): TGCGCCAGCAGCCAAGATGTCAGCACAGATACGCAGTATTTT. This encodes CASSQDVSTDTQYF.

In its sample, this clonotype was seen a few times. The chain carries TRBV5-1 and TRBJ2-5, with D unresolved. Germline CDR1 reads SGHRS; CDR2 reads YFSETQ. V was shortened by 4 bases and J by 2 bases, with 18 bases between the two germline ends. The CDR3 is 16 residues long. The CDR3 coding sequence is TGCGCCAGCAGCCCCCCCTTGGCTAGGGTACAAGAGACCCAGTACTTC. Its protein is CASSPPLARVQETQYF.

The chain couples TRBV9 to TRBJ1-1; 7 bases align to TRBD1. The CDR3 sequence is 16 residues long. Germline CDR1 is SGDLS and CDR2 is YYNGEE. Losses at the gene ends were 3 bases for V and 4 bases for J; bases not matched to a gene: 12. CDR3 loop: CASSAPGGGFGTEAFF. The CDR3 nucleotides are TGTGCCAGCAGCGCGCCAGGAGGGGGCTTTGGCACTGAAGCTTTCTTT.

This clonotype was observed a few times. The V gene is TRBV7-2, the J gene TRBJ1-2; no clear D gene. Germline CDR1 SGHTA, CDR2 FQGNSA. The germline V and J ends were trimmed by 0 bases and 5 bases, with 16 bases remaining between them. This CDR3 contains 16 residues. As DNA, the CDR3 is TGTGCCAGCAGCTTAGCTTTCGGAGGCCACAGTTATGGCTACACCTTC. It specifies CASSLAFGGHSYGYTF.

This chain connects TRBV3-1 to TRBJ2-1; D is possibly TRBD2 (6 bases). Trimming took off 3 bases at V and 0 bases at J, with 30 bases between the two ends. This CDR3 has 22 amino acids. Germline CDR1 and CDR2: LGHDT and YNNKEL (reference sequence). The CDR3 loop is CASSHPPSGGAFTSSSYNEQFF. Written as DNA, the CDR3 is TGTGCCAGCAGCCACCCCCCCAGCGGCGGGGCTTTCACCTCTAGCTCCTACAATGAGCAGTTCTTC.

Here the CDR3 DNA reads TGTGCCGCCAATCAGGGGTGGGCAGGACGATCCACTGAAGCTTTCTTT. This gives the protein CAANQGWAGRSTEAFF. This chain uses TRBV6-1 with TRBJ1-1; TRBD1 is a possible D gene (6 bases). The CDR3 contains 16 residues. Trimming removed 11 bases at V and 4 bases at J, with 26 bases between. Germline loops: CDR1 MNHNS, CDR2 SASEGT.

The rearrangement joins TRBV28 to TRBJ2-5, with 14 bases aligning to TRBD2. In germline, CDR1 is MDHEN, CDR2 SYDVKM. The CDR3 has 17 amino acids. V dropped 6 bases and J dropped 3; count of bases not matched to a gene: 9. CDR3 protein: CASRSAPGLAGEETQYF. The CDR3 DNA follows: TGTGCCAGCAGATCTGCCCCGGGACTAGCGGGAGAAGAGACCCAGTACTTC.

The gene calls are TRBV5-6 and TRBJ2-5; D is possibly TRBD1 (5 bases). V was pared by 3 bases and J by 2 bases, with 14 bases between. This CDR3 contains 15 residues. CDR1 is SGHDT and CDR2 is YYEEEE in the germline V gene. CDR3 DNA: TGTGCCAGCAGCTCGATAACTGGACAACAAGAGACCCAGTACTTC. As protein: CASSSITGQQETQYF.

This chain joins TRBV19 and TRBJ1-5; 8 bases are a match to TRBD1. CDR3 length: 15 residues. Germline CDR1 is LNHDA and CDR2 is SQIVND (reference sequence). Germline trimming cut 3 bases from V and 4 bases from J; bases unmatched to any gene: 5. CDR3: CASSIFGQGNQPQHF. CDR3 in DNA: TGTGCCAGTAGTATCTTTGGACAGGGAAATCAGCCCCAGCATTTT.

The J gene is TRBJ2-2, the V gene TRBV5-1; D not resolved. V was cut by 0 bases and J by 6 bases, with 3 bases left in between. Per the germline V gene, CDR1 is SGHRS and CDR2 is YFSETQ. The CDR3 extends over 12 amino acids. The CDR3 bases are TGCGCCAGCAGCTTGGTTGCCGGGGAGCTGTTTTTT. As protein: CASSLVAGELFF. Together with reference TRBV5-1 and TRBJ2-2, the CDR3 gives the full variable domain: KAGVTQTPRYLIKTRGQQVTLSCSPISGHRSVSWYQQTPGQGLQFLFEYFSETQRNKGNFPGRFSGRQFSNSRSEMNVSTLELGDSALYLCASSLVAGELFFGEGSRLTVL.

This rearrangement joins TRBV4-3 to TRBJ1-2, with TRBD1 identical over 10 bases. CDR3 length: 13 residues. With V trimmed by 5 bases and J by 8 bases, 5 bases remained unmatched. Germline V gene sequence: CDR1 LGHNA, CDR2 YSLEER. The CDR3 DNA is TGCGCCAGCAGCGCAGGGACAGGGGTAGGCTACACCTTC. Its protein is CASSAGTGVGYTF.

This clonotype was seen a few times. The chain is built from TRBV9 and TRBJ2-3; TRBD2 agrees at 8 bases. Germline assignment: CDR1 SGDLS and CDR2 YYNGEE. Germline trimming cut 6 bases from V and 4 bases from J; bases unmatched to any gene: 7. The CDR3 consists of 14 residues. The CDR3 loop reads CASNPAGGADTQYF. CDR3 DNA sequence: TGTGCCAGCAACCCCGCGGGGGGTGCAGATACGCAGTATTTT. The whole variable domain, filled in from reference TRBV9 and TRBJ2-3, reads DSGVTQTPKHLITATGQRVTLRCSPRSGDLSVYWYQQSLDQGLQFLIQYYNGEERAKGNILERFSAQQFPDLHSELNLSSLELGDSALYFCASNPAGGADTQYFGPGTRLTVL.

In regard to this clonotype: Being one base from a much bigger clone, this may be a read error. The V and J genes are TRBV7-2 and TRBJ2-3, with D unclear. CDR1 SGHTA and CDR2 FQGNSA come from the germline V gene. This CDR3 contains 13 residues. The CDR3 sequence is CASSLPSADAQYF. The CDR3 DNA follows: TGTGCCAGCAGCCTCCCTTCTGCAGATGCGCAGTATTTT.

The chain combines TRBV19 with TRBJ2-1; a weak D match, TRBD2 (5 bases). The length of the CDR3 is 16 residues. Deletions cut 3 bases from V and 2 bases from J, with 14 bases between. The germline gives CDR1 LNHDA, CDR2 SQIVND (reference sequence). The CDR3 loop is CASSILTREPYNEQFF. The CDR3 region has the DNA TGTGCCAGTAGTATCTTGACTCGGGAACCCTACAATGAGCAGTTCTTC.

V and J are TRBV27 and TRBJ2-5; 10 nucleotides match TRBD2. This CDR3 spans 17 amino acids. Germline CDR1 MNHEY, CDR2 SMNVEV (reference sequence). Losses at the gene ends were 4 bases for V and 7 bases for J; bases not matched to a gene: 15. The CDR3 loop reads CASSYSRSGRAGWTQYF. The CDR3 nucleotides read TGTGCCAGCAGTTATTCGAGAAGCGGGAGGGCAGGATGGACCCAGTACTTC.

This clonotype appeared many times. V gene TRBV18 combines with J gene TRBJ1-1, with D unresolved. The V end lost 0 bases, the J end lost 1 base, and 6 bases lay between the germline ends. The CDR3 spans 14 residues. Germline CDR1 reads KGHSH; CDR2 reads LQKENI. The CDR3 here is CASSPPMGNTEAFF. CDR3 DNA: TGTGCCAGCTCACCACCGATGGGGAACACTGAAGCTTTCTTT.

In DNA form, the CDR3 reads TGCGCCAGCAGCGCGGGGGTAAACTCTGGAAACACCATATATTTT. This gives the protein CASSAGVNSGNTIYF. The chain recombines TRBV5-1 with TRBJ1-3, with D possibly matching TRBD1 (5 bases). The ends were cut back, 4 bases at V and 0 bases at J, with 11 bases in the middle. This CDR3 region has 15 residues. Germline CDR1 reads SGHRS; CDR2 reads YFSETQ.

This clonotype was seen many times. The V gene is TRBV6-5, the J gene TRBJ1-2; maybe TRBD1 (5 bases). Deletions cut 4 bases from V and 2 bases from J, with 8 bases between. CDR1 and CDR2 from the germline V gene are MNHEY and SVGAGI. CDR3 length equals 13 residues. CDR3 protein: CASSSRDNYGYTF. The CDR3 bases are TGTGCCAGCAGTTCCCGGGACAACTATGGCTACACCTTC.

The rearrangement joins TRBV3-1 to TRBJ2-2, with D possibly TRBD2 on 6 matching bases. Germline CDR1 is LGHDT and CDR2 is YNNKEL (reference sequence). CDR3 length: 16 amino acids. V lost 1 base and J 4 bases, leaving 13 bases between the germline ends. In DNA form, the CDR3 reads TGTGCCAGCAGCCAAGTGCCGGGAGTGGGCACCGGGGAGCTGTTTTTT. This encodes CASSQVPGVGTGELFF.

CDR3 amino acids: CASSLNAGSGQPQHF. Written as DNA, the CDR3 is TGTGCCAGCAGTCTCAACGCAGGATCTGGGCAGCCCCAGCATTTT. V is TRBV2 and J is TRBJ1-5; D not certain. V was pared by 5 bases and J by 7 bases, with 18 bases between. Germline CDR1 is SNHLY and CDR2 is FYNNEI. The CDR3 has 15 residues.

This clonotype was detected a few times. This chain joins TRBV7-6 and TRBJ2-1; 7 positions agree with TRBD2. This CDR3 contains 18 residues. V was pared by 8 bases and J by 4 bases, with 20 bases of the junction left unmatched. CDR1 SGHVS and CDR2 FNYEAQ come from the germline V gene. The CDR3 here is CASSSRGGGPHTYNEQFF. In DNA form, the CDR3 reads TGTGCCAGCTCGTCCCGAGGCGGGGGACCCCATACTTACAATGAGCAGTTCTTC.